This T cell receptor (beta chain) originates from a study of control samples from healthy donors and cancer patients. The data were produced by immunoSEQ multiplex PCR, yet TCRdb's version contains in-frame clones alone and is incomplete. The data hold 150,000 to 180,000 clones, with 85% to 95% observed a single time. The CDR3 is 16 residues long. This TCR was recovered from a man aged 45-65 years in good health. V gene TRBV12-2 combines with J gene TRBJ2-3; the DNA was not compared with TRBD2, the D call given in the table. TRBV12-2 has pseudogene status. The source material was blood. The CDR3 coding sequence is TGTGCAAGTCGCTCTATAAGCGGGAGGGGATCAGATACGCAGTATTTT. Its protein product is CASRSISGRGSDTQYF.